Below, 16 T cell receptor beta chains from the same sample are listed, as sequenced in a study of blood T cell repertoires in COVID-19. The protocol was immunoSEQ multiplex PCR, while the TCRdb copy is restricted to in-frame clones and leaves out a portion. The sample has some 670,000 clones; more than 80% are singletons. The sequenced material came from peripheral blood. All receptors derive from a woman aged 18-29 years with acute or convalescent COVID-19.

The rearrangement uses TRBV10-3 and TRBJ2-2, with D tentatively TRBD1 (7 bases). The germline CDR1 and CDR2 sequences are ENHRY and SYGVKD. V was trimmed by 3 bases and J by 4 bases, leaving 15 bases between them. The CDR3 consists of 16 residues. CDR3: CAISDPDREATGELFF. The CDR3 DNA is TGTGCCATCAGTGACCCTGACAGGGAGGCCACCGGGGAGCTGTTTTTT.

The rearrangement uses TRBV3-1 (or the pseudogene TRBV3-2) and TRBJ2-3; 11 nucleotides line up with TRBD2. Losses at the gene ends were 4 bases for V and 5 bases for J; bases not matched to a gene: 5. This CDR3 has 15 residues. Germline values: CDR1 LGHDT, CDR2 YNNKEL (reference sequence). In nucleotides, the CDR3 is TGTGCCAGCAGCCGTAGCGGGGGGGCTAGAGATACGCAGTATTTT. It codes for CASSRSGGARDTQYF.

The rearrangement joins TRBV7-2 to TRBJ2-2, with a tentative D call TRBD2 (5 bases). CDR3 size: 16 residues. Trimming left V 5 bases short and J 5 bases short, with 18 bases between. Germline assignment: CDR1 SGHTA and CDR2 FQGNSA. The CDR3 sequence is CASSRLQAAATGELFF. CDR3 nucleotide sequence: TGTGCCAGCAGCCGCCTTCAAGCGGCCGCTACCGGGGAGCTGTTTTTT. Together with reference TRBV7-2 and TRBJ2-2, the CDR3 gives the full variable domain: GAGVSQSPSNKVTEKGKDVELRCDPISGHTALYWYRQSLGQGLEFLIYFQGNSAPDKSGLPSDRFSAERTGGSVSTLTIQRTQQEDSAVYLCASSRLQAAATGELFFGEGSRLTVL.

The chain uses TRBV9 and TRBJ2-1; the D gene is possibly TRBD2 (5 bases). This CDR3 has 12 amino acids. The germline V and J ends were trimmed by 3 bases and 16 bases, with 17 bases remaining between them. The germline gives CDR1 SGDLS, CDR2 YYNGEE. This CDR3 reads CASSAGGNQPFF. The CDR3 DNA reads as TGTGCCAGCAGCGCTGGAGGAAACCAACCCTTCTTC.

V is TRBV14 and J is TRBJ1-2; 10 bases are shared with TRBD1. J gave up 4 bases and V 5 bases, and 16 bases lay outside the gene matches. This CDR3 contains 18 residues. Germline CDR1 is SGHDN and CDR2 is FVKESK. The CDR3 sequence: CASSYAGTGALYGYGYTF. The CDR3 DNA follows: TGTGCCAGCAGCTACGCCGGGACAGGGGCCCTTTATGGCTATGGCTACACCTTC.

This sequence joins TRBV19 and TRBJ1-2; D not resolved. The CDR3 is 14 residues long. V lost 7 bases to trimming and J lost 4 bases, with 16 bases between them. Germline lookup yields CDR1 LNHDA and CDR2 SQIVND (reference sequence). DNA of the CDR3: TGTGCCAGTACGGTGAAGGAACGCGGCTATGGCTACACCTTC. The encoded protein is CASTVKERGYGYTF. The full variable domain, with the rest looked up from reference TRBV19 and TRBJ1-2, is DGGITQSPKYLFRKEGQNVTLSCEQNLNHDAMYWYRQDPGQGLRLIYYSQIVNDFQKGDIAEGYSVSREKKESFPLTVTSAQKNPTAFYLCASTVKERGYGYTFGSGTRLTVV.

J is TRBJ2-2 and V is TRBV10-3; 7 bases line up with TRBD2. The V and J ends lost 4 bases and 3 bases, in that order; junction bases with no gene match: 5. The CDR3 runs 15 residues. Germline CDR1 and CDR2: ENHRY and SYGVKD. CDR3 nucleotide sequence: TGTGCCATCAGTGTTAGCGGGCGGGACACCGGGGAGCTGTTTTTT. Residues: CAISVSGRDTGELFF.

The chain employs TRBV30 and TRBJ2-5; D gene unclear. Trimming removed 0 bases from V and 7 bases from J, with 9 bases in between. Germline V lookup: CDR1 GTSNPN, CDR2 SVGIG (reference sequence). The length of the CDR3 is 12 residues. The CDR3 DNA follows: TGTGCCTGGAGTGTTTCCCGGAGGACCCAGTACTTC. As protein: CAWSVSRRTQYF.

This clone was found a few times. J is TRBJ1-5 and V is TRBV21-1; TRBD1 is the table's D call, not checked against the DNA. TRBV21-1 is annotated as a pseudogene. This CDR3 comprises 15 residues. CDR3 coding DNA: TGTGCCAGCAGCAAAGGGGACAGGGGTCGTCAGCCCCAGCATTTT. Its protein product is CASSKGDRGRQPQHF.

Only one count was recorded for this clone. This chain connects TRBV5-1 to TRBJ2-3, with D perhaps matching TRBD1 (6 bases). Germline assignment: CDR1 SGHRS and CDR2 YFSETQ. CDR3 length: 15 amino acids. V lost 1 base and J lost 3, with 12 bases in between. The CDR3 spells CASSLTGQKTDTQYF. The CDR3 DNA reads TGCGCCAGCAGCTTGACCGGACAGAAAACAGATACGCAGTATTTT.

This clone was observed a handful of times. The CDR3 here is CASSWDGGSGSPLHF. In DNA, the CDR3 is TGCGCCAGCAGCTGGGACGGGGGGTCGGGTTCACCCCTCCACTTT. This sequence joins TRBV5-1 and TRBJ1-6, with D possibly TRBD1 on 5 matching bases. Per germline, CDR1 SGHRS and CDR2 YFSETQ. CDR3 size: 15 residues. The V end lost 3 bases, the J end lost 9 bases, and 16 bases lay between the germline ends.

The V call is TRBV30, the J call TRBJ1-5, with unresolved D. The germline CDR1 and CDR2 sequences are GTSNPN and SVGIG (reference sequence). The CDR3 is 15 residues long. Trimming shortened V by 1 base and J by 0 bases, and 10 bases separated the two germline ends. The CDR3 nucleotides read TGTGCCTGGAGTGCGGCGGATTATAGCAATCAGCCCCAGCATTTT. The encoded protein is CAWSAADYSNQPQHF. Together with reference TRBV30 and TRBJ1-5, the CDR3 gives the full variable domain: SQTIHQWPATLVQPVGSPLSLECTVEGTSNPNLYWYRQAAGRGLQLLFYSVGIGQISSEVPQNLSASRPQDRQFILSSKKLLLSDSGFYLCAWSAADYSNQPQHFGDGTRLSIL.

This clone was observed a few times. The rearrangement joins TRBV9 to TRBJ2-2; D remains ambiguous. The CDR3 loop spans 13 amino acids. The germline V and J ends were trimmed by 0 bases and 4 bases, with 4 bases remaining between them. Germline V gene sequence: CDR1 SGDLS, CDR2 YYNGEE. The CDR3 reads CASSVDLTGELFF. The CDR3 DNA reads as TGTGCCAGCAGCGTAGATCTCACCGGGGAGCTGTTTTTT.

The DNA for the CDR3 is TGTGCCAGCAGCCCGGCGGGGCCGAGAAACACCATATATTTT. Amino acid sequence: CASSPAGPRNTIYF. The chain recombines TRBV28 with TRBJ1-3, with a possible D match to TRBD1 (5 bases). From germline, CDR1 is MDHEN and CDR2 SYDVKM. The V end was cut by 6 bases, the J end by 5 bases, with 14 bases between. The CDR3 totals 14 residues.

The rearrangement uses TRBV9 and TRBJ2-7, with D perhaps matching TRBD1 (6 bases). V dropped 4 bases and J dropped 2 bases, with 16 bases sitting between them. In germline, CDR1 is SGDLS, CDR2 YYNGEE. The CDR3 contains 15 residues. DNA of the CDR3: TGTGCCAGCAGCCTAGGACAGATACCAACCTACGAGCAGTACTTC. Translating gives CASSLGQIPTYEQYF.

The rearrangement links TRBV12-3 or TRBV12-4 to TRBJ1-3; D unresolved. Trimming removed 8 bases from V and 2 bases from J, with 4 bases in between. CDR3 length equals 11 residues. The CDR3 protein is CASATGNTIYF. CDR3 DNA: TGTGCCAGCGCGACTGGAAACACCATATATTTT.